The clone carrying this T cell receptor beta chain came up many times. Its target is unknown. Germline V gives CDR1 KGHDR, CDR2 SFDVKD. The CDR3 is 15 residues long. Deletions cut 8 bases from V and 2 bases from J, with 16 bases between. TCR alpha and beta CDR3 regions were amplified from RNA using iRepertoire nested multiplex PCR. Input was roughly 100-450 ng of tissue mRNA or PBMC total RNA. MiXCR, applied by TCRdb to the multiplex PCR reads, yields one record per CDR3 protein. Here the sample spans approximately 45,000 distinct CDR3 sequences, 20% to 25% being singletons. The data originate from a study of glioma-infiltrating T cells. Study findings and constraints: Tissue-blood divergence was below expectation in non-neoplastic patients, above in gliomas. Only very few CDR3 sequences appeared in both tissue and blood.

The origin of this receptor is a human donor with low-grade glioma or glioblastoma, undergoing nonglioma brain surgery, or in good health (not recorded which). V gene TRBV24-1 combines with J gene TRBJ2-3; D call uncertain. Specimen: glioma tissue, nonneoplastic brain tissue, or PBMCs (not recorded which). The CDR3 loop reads CATNPGGILTDTQYF. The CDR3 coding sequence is TGTGCCACCAATCCGGGCGGAATCCTCACAGATACGCAGTATTTT.